The subject of this entry is one T cell receptor beta chain. This record comes from a study of control samples from healthy donors and cancer patients. The CDR3 is 13 amino acids. Deletions cut 7 bases from V and 8 bases from J, with 15 bases between. In germline, CDR1 is MNHEY, CDR2 SMNVEV (reference sequence). Data came from immunoSEQ multiplex PCR; TCRdb stores just in-frame clones and leaves some out. The table includes around 190,000 clones, about 92% detected once. The chain is built from TRBV27 and TRBJ2-1; TRBD1 is a possible D gene (6 bases). The origin of this receptor is a man aged 30-40 years in good health. The sequenced sample was blood. The CDR3 here is CASISQGWDEQFF. The CDR3, as DNA: TGTGCCAGCATCTCACAGGGATGGGATGAGCAGTTCTTC.